The rows below give T cell receptor beta chains drawn from one sample of a study of T cells in Graves' hyperthyroidism and ophthalmopathy. One entry per CDR3 protein results from TCRdb running MiXCR on the multiplex PCR reads. The sample carries approximately 600,000 distinct CDR3 sequences, 14% recorded once. Material: blood. The receptors were sampled from a woman younger than 35 with Graves' ophthalmopathy. Both conserved end residues are part of each CDR3. D genes are given only for firm matches. Size is omitted from some rows. Given values are once, few, many or a class for expanded clones.

d_call,v_call,clone_size,j_call,cdr3_nt,cdr3_aa
TRBD1,TRBV5-1,NA,TRBJ1-2,TGCGCCAGCAGCTACCAGGGGGGCGACGACTATGGCTACACCTTC,CASSYQGGDDYGYTF
TRBD1,TRBV11-2,many,TRBJ2-1,TGTGCCAGCAGCTTAGTGATAATTGCGGGGACAGGGTCGAGAAATGAGCAGTTCTTC,CASSLVIIAGTGSRNEQFF
TRBD1,TRBV12-3/TRBV12-4,many,TRBJ2-1,TGTGCCAGCAGTTCTCAGGGGGCCTACAATGAGCAGTTCTTC,CASSSQGAYNEQFF
NA,TRBV19,few,TRBJ2-7,TGTGCCAGTCGATCGACATTAGCTAGTGATTACGAGCAGTACTTC,CASRSTLASDYEQYF
NA,TRBV7-2,many,TRBJ2-7,TGTGCCAGCAGCTTAGGAGGTAGGCAGTACTTC,CASSLGGRQYF
NA,TRBV28,few,TRBJ2-7,TGTGCCAGCAGTTTTTTTAGGGGTCGGGCCTACGAGCAGTACTTC,CASSFFRGRAYEQYF
TRBD1,TRBV29-1,many,TRBJ2-7,TGCAGCGTTGAGGACACAGGACAGGGGATCGGCTACGAGCAGTACTTC,CSVEDTGQGIGYEQYF
TRBD1,TRBV5-1,many,TRBJ1-2,TGCGCCAGCAGCTTGTTAGGGGGCAGGGGCTACACCTTC,CASSLLGGRGYTF
NA,TRBV6-5,many,TRBJ1-1,TGTGCCAGCAGTTACTCGATACATCAGGCCCATGAAGCTTTCTTT,CASSYSIHQAHEAFF
NA,TRBV2,many,TRBJ2-5,TGTGCCAGCAGTTTCAGACTAGACCCAGGGGGGTACCAAGAGACCCAGTACTTC,CASSFRLDPGGYQETQYF
TRBD2,TRBV27,NA,TRBJ2-1,TGTGCCAGCAGTTTATGGGCTAGCGGGAGACCTAGCTCCTACAATGAGCAGTTCTTC,CASSLWASGRPSSYNEQFF
TRBD1,TRBV4-2,few,TRBJ2-5,TGTGCCAGCAGCCTGGACAGGGGTGCGTTAGAGACCCAGTACTTC,CASSLDRGALETQYF
NA,TRBV7-2,many,TRBJ2-1,TGTGCCAGCAGCCCTGACGGGTCAGGCAATGAGCAGTTCTTC,CASSPDGSGNEQFF
TRBD2,TRBV24-1,NA,TRBJ2-1,TGTGCCACCTCGCTAGCGGGAGTATTGAATGAGCAGTTCTTC,CATSLAGVLNEQFF
TRBD2,TRBV27,NA,TRBJ2-1,TGCGCCAGCAGCTTGACTAGCGGGAACAATGAGCAGTTCTTC,CASSLTSGNNEQFF
NA,TRBV11-3,many,TRBJ2-5,TGTGCCAGCAGCCGGCCAGCCCATTTCGAGACCCAGTACTTC,CASSRPAHFETQYF
NA,TRBV24-1,many,TRBJ2-5,TGTGCCACCAGTGATTTGGACAGGACGAAACAAGAGACCCAGTACTTC,CATSDLDRTKQETQYF
TRBD2,TRBV19,NA,TRBJ2-3,TGTGCCAGTAGTACCGGACTAGCGGGAGACGGCACAGATACGCAGTATTTT,CASSTGLAGDGTDTQYF
TRBD2,TRBV7-2,many,TRBJ2-3,TGTGCCAGCAGCTTTCTAGCGGGGACTAGCACAGATACGCAGTATTTT,CASSFLAGTSTDTQYF
TRBD2,TRBV11-3,NA,TRBJ2-3,TGTGCCAGCAGCTCCCTTGCGGGAGAAGGAATACGCACAGATACGCAGTATTTT,CASSSLAGEGIRTDTQYF
TRBD1,TRBV6-2/TRBV6-3,few,TRBJ1-5,TGTGCCAGCAGTTTAGGACAGGGGCTTAATCAGCCCCAGCATTTT,CASSLGQGLNQPQHF
NA,TRBV6-1,few,TRBJ1-6,TGTGCCAGCAGTGAAGACAAGAGACAGGCCTTTATATTTTATTCACCCCTCCACTTT,CASSEDKRQAFIFYSPLHF
NA,TRBV7-9,NA,TRBJ1-3,TGTGCCAGCCAAGCGTTGAACACCATATATTTT,CASQALNTIYF
NA,TRBV27,many,TRBJ2-3,TGTGCCAGCGCCCAGGGTAGCACAGATACGCAGTATTTT,CASAQGSTDTQYF
TRBD2,TRBV3-1,many,TRBJ2-7,TGTGCCAGCAGCCAGGGACTAGCGGGTCGACGGGCCTACGAGCAGTACTTC,CASSQGLAGRRAYEQYF
TRBD2,TRBV27,many,TRBJ2-1,TGTGCCAGAACTAGCGGGAAGGCCTACAATGAGCAGTTCTTC,CARTSGKAYNEQFF
TRBD2,TRBV18,NA,TRBJ2-1,TGTGCCAGCTCACCACCTAGACTAGCGGGAGGAGTGGGCTACAATGAGCAGTTCTTC,CASSPPRLAGGVGYNEQFF
TRBD2,TRBV27,NA,TRBJ2-3,TGTGCCAGCAGTTTATACGGGAGGGCCCGGGCAGATACGCAGTATTTT,CASSLYGRARADTQYF
NA,TRBV30,few,TRBJ2-2,TGTGCCTGGAGTGGAAGTGACTCGTGGGTGCTGTTTTTT,CAWSGSDSWVLFF
NA,TRBV5-1,many,TRBJ1-1,TGCGCCAGCAGCTTAACACAGGGGAACACTGAAGCTTTCTTT,CASSLTQGNTEAFF
NA,TRBV12-5,many,TRBJ2-3,TGTGCTAGTGGTTCATTCACCGAAACAGATACGCAGTATTTT,CASGSFTETDTQYF
TRBD2,TRBV7-2,once,TRBJ2-1,TGTGCCAGCAGCCTCTACACTAGCGGGAGGGCCACCTACAATGAGCAGTTCTTC,CASSLYTSGRATYNEQFF
TRBD2,TRBV7-6,many,TRBJ2-7,TGTGCCAGCAGCCGGGGGAGGGCCACCGCGCAGTACTTC,CASSRGRATAQYF
NA,TRBV20-1,many,TRBJ2-3,TGCAGTGCTAGCTTGTCCGGGAGCGCCACAGATACGCAGTATTTT,CSASLSGSATDTQYF
NA,TRBV24-1,NA,TRBJ1-2,TGTGCCACCAGTGATTTCCTGGTTAACTATGGCTACACCTTC,CATSDFLVNYGYTF
TRBD2,TRBV28,NA,TRBJ2-1,TGTGCCAGCAGGCCTAGCGGATTCAATGAGCAGTTCTTC,CASRPSGFNEQFF
TRBD2,TRBV28,many,TRBJ2-1,TGTGCCAGCAGAATTTTAGCGGGAGGGCGTGAGCAGTTCTTC,CASRILAGGREQFF